This TCR beta chain stems from a study of blood T cell repertoires in COVID-19. Study information: COVID-19 samples from acute and convalescent phases originated in the United States, Italy and Spain. Sample material is recorded as cDNA or gDNA derived from T cells, B-cell-depleted T cells, or PBMCs.

Only a few counts were recorded for this clone. Per the study methods: Reference gene primer amplification gave estimated nucleated cell counts. The method was immunoSEQ multiplex PCR; TCRdb's version includes in-frame clones alone and lacks a portion of them. V and J calls and clone size are copied from that table; D and trimming were computed from the DNA. The table includes tens of thousands of clones, approximately 83% detected once. Germline CDR1 reads SGHRS; CDR2 reads YFSETQ. The V end was cut by 7 bases, the J end by 3 bases, with 17 bases between. This CDR3 is built from 14 residues. The sequence was obtained from a man aged 65 to 79 with acute or convalescent COVID-19. The specimen sequenced was peripheral blood. This chain uses TRBV5-1 with TRBJ2-7, with D maybe TRBD2 (6 bases). The CDR3, as DNA: TGCGCCAGCCGCTACCCCGGAGGGGACTACGAGCAGTACTTC. Translated, it gives CASRYPGGDYEQYF.